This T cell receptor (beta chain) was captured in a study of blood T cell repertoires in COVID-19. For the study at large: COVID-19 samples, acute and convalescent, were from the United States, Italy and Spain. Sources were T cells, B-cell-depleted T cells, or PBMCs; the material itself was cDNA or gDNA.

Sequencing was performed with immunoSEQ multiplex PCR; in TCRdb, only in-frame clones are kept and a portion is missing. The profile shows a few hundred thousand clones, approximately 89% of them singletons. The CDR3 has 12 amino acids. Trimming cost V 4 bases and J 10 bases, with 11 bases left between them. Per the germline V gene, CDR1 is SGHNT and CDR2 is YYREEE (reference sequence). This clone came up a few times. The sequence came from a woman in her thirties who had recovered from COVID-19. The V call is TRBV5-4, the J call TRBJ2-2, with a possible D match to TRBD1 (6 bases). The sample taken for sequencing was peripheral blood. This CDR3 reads CASSLDSSELFF. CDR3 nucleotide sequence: TGTGCCAGCAGCCTGGACAGCTCGGAGCTGTTTTTT. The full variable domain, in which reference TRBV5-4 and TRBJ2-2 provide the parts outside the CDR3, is ETGVTQSPTHLIKTRGQQVTLRCSSQSGHNTVSWYQQALGQGPQFIFQYYREEENGRGNFPPRFSGLQFPNYSSELNVNALELDDSALYLCASSLDSSELFFGEGSRLTVL.